Below are 2 T cell receptor beta chains sequenced from a single sample in a study of OX40 agonist ivuxolimab in advanced cancers. Here immunoSEQ multiplex PCR was the method, and the copy in TCRdb shows in-frame clones only, minus some. Found here are 58,000 or so clones, 75% to 85% of them singletons; the top ten hold 0.7%. Specimen: CD4+ or CD8+ T cells sorted from blood, collected in a trial of the OX40 agonist ivuxolimab. Source of these receptors: an adult with an advanced solid tumor such as melanoma, head and neck, liver or kidney cancer.

The rearrangement joins TRBV28 to TRBJ1-5, with 8 bases matching TRBD1. The V gene end was trimmed by 7 bases and the J gene end by 7 bases; junction bases not matched to a gene: 9. The CDR3 length is 14 residues. Germline CDR1 MDHEN, CDR2 SYDVKM. CDR3 nucleotide sequence: TGTGCCAGCACCCTCCCAGGACAGGGCCAGCCCCAGCATTTT. Protein sequence: CASTLPGQGQPQHF.

The chain is built from TRBV5-1 and TRBJ2-1; weak D call: TRBD1 (6 bases). Trimming pared 0 bases from V and 3 bases from J, leaving 10 bases between. Germline-derived CDR1 and CDR2 are SGHRS and YFSETQ. The CDR3 sequence is 15 residues long. In nucleotides, the CDR3 is TGCGCCAGCAGCTTGGGAGGGACAAACTACAATGAGCAGTTCTTC. Translation gives CASSLGGTNYNEQFF.